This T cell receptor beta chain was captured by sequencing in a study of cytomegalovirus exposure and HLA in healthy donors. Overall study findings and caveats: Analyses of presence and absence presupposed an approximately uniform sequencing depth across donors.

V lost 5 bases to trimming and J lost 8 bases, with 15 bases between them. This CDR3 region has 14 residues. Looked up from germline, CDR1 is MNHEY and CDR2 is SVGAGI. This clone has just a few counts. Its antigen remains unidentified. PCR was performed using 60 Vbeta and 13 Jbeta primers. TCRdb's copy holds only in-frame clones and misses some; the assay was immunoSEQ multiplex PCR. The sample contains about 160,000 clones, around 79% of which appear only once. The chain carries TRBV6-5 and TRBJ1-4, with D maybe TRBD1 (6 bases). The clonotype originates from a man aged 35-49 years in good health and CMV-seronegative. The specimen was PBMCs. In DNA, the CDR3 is TGTGCCAGCAGTCCTCCAGGGGTAGGGGAAAAACTGTTTTTT. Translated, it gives CASSPPGVGEKLFF.